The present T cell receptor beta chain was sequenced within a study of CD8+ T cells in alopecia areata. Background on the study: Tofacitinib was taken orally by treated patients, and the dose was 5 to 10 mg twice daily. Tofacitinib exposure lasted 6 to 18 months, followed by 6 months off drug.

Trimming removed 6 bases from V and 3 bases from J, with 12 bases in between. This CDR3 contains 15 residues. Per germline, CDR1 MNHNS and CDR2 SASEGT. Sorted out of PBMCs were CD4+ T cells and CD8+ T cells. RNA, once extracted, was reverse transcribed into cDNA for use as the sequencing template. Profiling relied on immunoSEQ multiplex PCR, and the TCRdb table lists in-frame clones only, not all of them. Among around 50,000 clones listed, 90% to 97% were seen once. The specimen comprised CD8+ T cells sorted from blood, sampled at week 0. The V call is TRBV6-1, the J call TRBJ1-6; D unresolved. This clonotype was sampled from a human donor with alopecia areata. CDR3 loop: CASSDPGIYNSPLHF. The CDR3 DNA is TGTGCCAGCAGCGACCCTGGGATCTATAATTCACCCCTCCACTTT.